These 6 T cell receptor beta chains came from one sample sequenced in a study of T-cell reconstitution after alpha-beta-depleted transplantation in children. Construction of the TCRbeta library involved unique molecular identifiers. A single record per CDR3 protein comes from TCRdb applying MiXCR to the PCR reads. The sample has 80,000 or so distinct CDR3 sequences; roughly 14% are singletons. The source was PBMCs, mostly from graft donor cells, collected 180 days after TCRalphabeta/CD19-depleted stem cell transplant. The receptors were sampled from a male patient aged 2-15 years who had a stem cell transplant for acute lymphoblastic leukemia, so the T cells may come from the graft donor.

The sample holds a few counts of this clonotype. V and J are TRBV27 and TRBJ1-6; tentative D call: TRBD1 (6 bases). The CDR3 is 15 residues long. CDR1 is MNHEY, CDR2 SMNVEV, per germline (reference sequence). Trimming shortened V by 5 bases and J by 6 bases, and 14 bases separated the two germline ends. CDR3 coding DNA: TGTGCCAGCAGTCCCCTGAGGGGGGGTAATTCACCCCTCCACTTT. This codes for CASSPLRGGNSPLHF.

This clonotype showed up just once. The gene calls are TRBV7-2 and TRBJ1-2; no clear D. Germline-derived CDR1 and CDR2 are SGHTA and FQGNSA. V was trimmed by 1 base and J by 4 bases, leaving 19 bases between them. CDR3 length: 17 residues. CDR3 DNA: TGTGCCAGCAGCTTAGTAACGTTGGCTTCCCCCCTCTATGGCTACACCTTC. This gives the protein CASSLVTLASPLYGYTF.

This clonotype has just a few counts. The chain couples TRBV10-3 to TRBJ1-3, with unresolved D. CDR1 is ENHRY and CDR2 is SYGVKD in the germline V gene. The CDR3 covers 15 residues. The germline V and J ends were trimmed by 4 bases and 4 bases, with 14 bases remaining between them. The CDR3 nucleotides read TGTGCCATCAGTGCGGACTCCGGTGGGGGAAACACCATATATTTT. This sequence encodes CAISADSGGGNTIYF.

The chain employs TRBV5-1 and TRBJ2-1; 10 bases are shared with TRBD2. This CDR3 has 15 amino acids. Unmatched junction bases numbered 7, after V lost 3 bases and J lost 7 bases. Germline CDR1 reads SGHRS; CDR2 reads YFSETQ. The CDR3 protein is CASSWSSGRGNEQFF. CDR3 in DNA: TGCGCCAGCAGCTGGAGCAGCGGGAGGGGAAATGAGCAGTTCTTC. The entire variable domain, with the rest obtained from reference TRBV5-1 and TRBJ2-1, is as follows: KAGVTQTPRYLIKTRGQQVTLSCSPISGHRSVSWYQQTPGQGLQFLFEYFSETQRNKGNFPGRFSGRQFSNSRSEMNVSTLELGDSALYLCASSWSSGRGNEQFFGPGTRLTVL.

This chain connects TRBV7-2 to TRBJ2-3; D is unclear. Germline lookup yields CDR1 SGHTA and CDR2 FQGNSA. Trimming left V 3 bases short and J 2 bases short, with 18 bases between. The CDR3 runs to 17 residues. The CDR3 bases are TGTGCCAGCAGCTTCTTCCCGGCTAGAGTTTACACAGATACGCAGTATTTT. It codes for CASSFFPARVYTDTQYF.

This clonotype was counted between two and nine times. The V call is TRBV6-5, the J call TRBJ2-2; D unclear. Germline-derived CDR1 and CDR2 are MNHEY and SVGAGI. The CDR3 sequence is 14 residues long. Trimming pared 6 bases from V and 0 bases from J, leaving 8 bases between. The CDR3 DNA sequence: TGTGCCAGCAGACGACCTGCGAACACCGGGGAGCTGTTTTTT. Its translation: CASRRPANTGELFF.